This T cell receptor beta chain emerged from a study of tumor-infiltrating lymphocytes in glioblastoma multiforme. Germline V CDR1 and CDR2: SGHAT, FQNNGV. This CDR3 is 16 amino acids long. Losses at the gene ends were 3 bases for V and 2 bases for J; bases not matched to a gene: 6. Multiple V-beta primers and a C-beta primer amplified TCRB from RNA. TCRdb independently ran MiXCR on the multiplex PCR reads; one entry per CDR3 protein. The profile shows fewer than 10,000 distinct CDR3 sequences, around 80% of them singletons. Sequencing was done on a sample of brain tumor tissue. The chain recombines TRBV11-2 with TRBJ2-1; 8 bases line up with TRBD1. This clonotype was sampled from a male donor with glioblastoma. CDR3 residues: CASSFSGTGAYNEQFF. In DNA form, the CDR3 reads TGTGCCAGCAGCTTCTCCGGGACAGGCGCCTACAATGAGCAGTTCTTC.